This T cell receptor beta chain was observed in a study of cytomegalovirus exposure and HLA in healthy donors. Study-wide context: From 150 million to 200 million T cells, an earlier analysis saw approximately 120 million unique TCR beta sequences.

The study, taken as a whole, reports: In a later analysis, HLA-associated TCR beta chains were more clonally expanded than equally common others.

PCR involved 60 Vbeta and 13 Jbeta primers. The method was immunoSEQ multiplex PCR; TCRdb's version includes in-frame clones alone and lacks a portion of them. The sample totals around 190,000 clones. On this clone itself: The antigen remains undetermined.

The receptor was derived from a woman in her twenties or thirties in good health and CMV-seropositive. What was sequenced was PBMCs.

The CDR3 protein is CASSLISGSSSTDTQYF. DNA of the CDR3: TGCGCCAGCAGCCTAATATCGGGATCTTCTAGCACAGATACGCAGTATTTT. The chain uses TRBV4-3 and TRBJ2-3; maybe TRBD2 (5 bases). The CDR3 spans 17 residues. Germline V gene data show CDR1 as LGHNA and CDR2 as YSLEER. V lost 4 bases and J 0 bases, leaving 17 bases between the germline ends.